This T cell receptor (beta chain) appears in the sequencing data of a study of CD8 T cells in Susac syndrome. Study-wide results and caveats: None of the CD4+ T cell repertoires in Susac syndrome showed clonal expansion. The study's TCR sequencing and HLA analysis drew on a certain number of individuals. That number was acknowledged as relatively small.

Trimming took off 2 bases at V and 5 bases at J, with 9 bases between the two ends. There are 13 residues in the CDR3. From germline, CDR1 is SNHLY and CDR2 FYNNEI. Note on this clonotype: Its antigen is as yet unknown.

Random hexamers were used to reverse transcribe the RNA input (roughly 0.5 to 1 ug). It was immunoSEQ multiplex PCR that amplified TCR beta CDR3 across 54 Vbeta and 13 Jbeta. Each CDR3 protein is one row after TCRdb ran MiXCR on the immunoSEQ multiplex PCR reads. The sample lists 150,000 or so distinct CDR3 sequences, just under 95% occurring once. The TCR was taken from a human donor with Susac syndrome. Sequenced input: CD4+ T cells from PBMCs. This chain uses TRBV2 with TRBJ1-1; D is uncertain. This CDR3 reads CASSELRGTEAFF. CDR3 nucleotide sequence: TGTGCCAGCAGTGAACTGCGGGGTACTGAAGCTTTCTTT.